One T cell receptor (beta chain) is described in this entry. Antigen unknown. Of the isolated RNA, all was reverse transcribed, and so the sequenced material was expressed TCRB transcripts. Method: immunoSEQ multiplex PCR; TCRdb's copy keeps in-frame clones and lacks some. In the table there are 600,000 to 700,000 clones, around 12% of which are singletons. The entry originates in a study of beta chain features in type 1 diabetes. Regarding the study as a whole: For cells with high TCR expression, cDNA sequencing could yield over-representation. Fewer insertions but more deletions were seen at VDJ junctions in type 1 diabetes patients. Among patients with Type 1 diabetes, TCRB CDR3s were moderately but significantly shorter in every one of the four CD4+ subsets. Naive, central memory and Treg TCRB repertoires seemed to resemble each other more closely in patients than they did in healthy donors.

This CDR3 has 15 residues. V was cut by 2 bases and J by 2 bases, with 12 bases left in between. Per the germline V gene, CDR1 is SGHTA and CDR2 is FQGNSA. The J gene is TRBJ2-5, the V gene TRBV7-2; D may be TRBD1 or TRBD2 (5 bases each). The TCR was taken from a man younger than 40 with type 1 diabetes. What was sequenced was naive CD4+ T cells from blood. CDR3 region: CASSLRGTQQETQYF. In DNA, the CDR3 is TGTGCCAGCAGCTTAAGAGGGACCCAGCAAGAGACCCAGTACTTC.